The 21 T cell receptor beta chains reported below all come from one sample, sequenced in a study of blood T cell repertoires in COVID-19. The table came from immunoSEQ multiplex PCR; TCRdb's copy has only in-frame clones and leaves some out. Counted here are about 160,000 clones, over 60% occurring once; the ten biggest clones make up roughly 8.4%. Sequencing was carried out using peripheral blood. Source of these receptors: a man between 60 and 75 years old with acute or convalescent COVID-19.

This chain connects TRBV6-2 or TRBV6-3 to TRBJ2-2; TRBD1 aligns across 7 bases. The CDR3 covers 15 residues. The V gene end was trimmed by 1 base and the J gene end by 3 bases; junction bases not matched to a gene: 2. CDR1 and CDR2 (germline): MNHEY, SVGEGT. The CDR3 protein is CASSYFDRDTGELFF. CDR3 sequence (DNA): TGTGCCAGCAGTTACTTCGACAGGGACACCGGGGAGCTGTTTTTT.

CDR3 amino acids: CSVDQKAVLDNEQFF. The CDR3 DNA reads TGCAGCGTTGACCAAAAGGCGGTTCTCGACAATGAGCAGTTCTTC. The chain combines TRBV29-1 with TRBJ2-1; D uncertain. CDR3 size: 15 residues. The V end was cut by 3 bases, the J end by 5 bases, with 17 bases between. Germline V gives CDR1 SQVTM, CDR2 ANQGSEA.

The chain joins TRBV6-1 to TRBJ2-2; D gene unclear. In germline, CDR1 is MNHNS, CDR2 SASEGT. V was shortened by 4 bases and J by 6 bases, with 15 bases between the two germline ends. This CDR3 has 15 amino acids. The CDR3 is CASSAGPMVAGELFF. Here the CDR3 DNA reads TGTGCCAGCAGTGCAGGCCCTATGGTTGCCGGGGAGCTGTTTTTT.

The V gene is TRBV21-1, the J gene TRBJ2-5; TRBD1 is the table's D call, not checked against the DNA. TRBV21-1 is an annotated pseudogene. The CDR3 spans 16 residues. The CDR3 sequence: CASSKGQGIFQETQYF. The CDR3 coding sequence is TGTGCCAGCAGCAAAGGACAGGGGATCTTCCAAGAGACCCAGTACTTC.

The chain is built from TRBV18 and TRBJ2-4, with TRBD1 identical over 10 bases. The CDR3 has 14 amino acids. V lost 4 bases and J lost 8; bases outside the gene matches: 5. CDR1 KGHSH and CDR2 LQKENI come from the germline V gene. CDR3 amino acids: CASSQGTGADIQYF. The CDR3 region has the DNA TGTGCCAGCTCACAAGGGACAGGGGCGGACATTCAGTACTTC.

The chain is built from TRBV6-5 and TRBJ1-2, with a weak D call TRBD1 (5 bases). This CDR3 region has 14 residues. The V gene lost 4 bases and the J gene lost 0 bases, with 9 bases spanning the gap. Germline loops: CDR1 MNHEY, CDR2 SVGAGI. As DNA, the CDR3 is TGTGCCAGCAGTTCCGGACATTCTAACTATGGCTACACCTTC. This translates into CASSSGHSNYGYTF.

Note on this clone: This CDR3 is also generated by other DNA sequences in the sample. The V gene is TRBV24-1, the J gene TRBJ2-1, with D possibly TRBD2 on 6 matching bases. The germline CDR1 and CDR2 sequences are KGHDR and SFDVKD. The CDR3 has 13 amino acids. Trimming shortened V by 4 bases and J by 7 bases, and 10 bases separated the two germline ends. Here the CDR3 reads CATSEGGRNEQFF. CDR3 in DNA: TGTGCCACCAGTGAGGGGGGAAGGAATGAGCAGTTCTTC.

This chain connects TRBV5-4 to TRBJ1-2; the match to TRBD1 covers 9 bases. The CDR3 totals 16 residues. Looked up from germline, CDR1 is SGHNT and CDR2 is YYREEE (reference sequence). The J segment lost 8 bases and the V segment lost 4 bases, leaving 15 bases of the junction unmatched. DNA of the CDR3: TGTGCCAGCAGCCCTAAGCCGACAGGGGGGGTAGGGGGCTACACCTTC. It specifies CASSPKPTGGVGGYTF. Full variable domain (missing parts from reference TRBV5-4 and TRBJ1-2): ETGVTQSPTHLIKTRGQQVTLRCSSQSGHNTVSWYQQALGQGPQFIFQYYREEENGRGNFPPRFSGLQFPNYSSELNVNALELDDSALYLCASSPKPTGGVGGYTFGSGTRLTVV.

V usage is TRBV5-4 and J usage is TRBJ1-2, with a possible D match to TRBD1 (6 bases). Trimming took off 1 base at V and 6 bases at J, with 7 bases between the two ends. This CDR3 contains 12 residues. The germline gives CDR1 SGHNT, CDR2 YYREEE (reference sequence). DNA for the CDR3: TGTGCCAGCAGCTTGTCAGGGGATGGCTACACCTTC. Translation: CASSLSGDGYTF.

V and J are TRBV2 and TRBJ2-7; the match to TRBD1 covers 7 bases. The V gene's germline CDR1 is SNHLY and CDR2 FYNNEI. This CDR3 region has 13 residues. Trimming removed 9 bases from V and 3 bases from J; junction bases left unmatched: 8. The CDR3 here is CARTGAGDYEQYF. The CDR3 coding sequence is TGTGCCAGAACAGGGGCCGGGGACTACGAGCAGTACTTC.

The V call is TRBV29-1, the J call TRBJ1-1; TRBD1 matches at 7 bases. Germline trimming cut 0 bases from V and 9 bases from J; bases unmatched to any gene: 7. CDR3 size: 13 residues. Per germline, CDR1 SQVTM and CDR2 ANQGSEA. CDR3 sequence (DNA): TGCAGCGTTGAAGACAGTCCGGGACAGAAAGCTTTCTTT. Translated: CSVEDSPGQKAFF.

This chain joins TRBV6-5 and TRBJ1-2; D gene unclear. The CDR3 covers 14 residues. Per germline, CDR1 MNHEY and CDR2 SVGAGI. V lost 4 bases and J 0 bases, leaving 9 bases between the germline ends. The CDR3 sequence: CASSLSATNYGYTF. For the CDR3, the DNA is TGTGCCAGCAGTTTGAGCGCGACTAACTATGGCTACACCTTC.

V usage is TRBV30 and J usage is TRBJ1-2, with TRBD1 matching over 7 bases. Germline CDR1 reads GTSNPN; CDR2 reads SVGIG (reference sequence). The CDR3 consists of 13 residues. Losses at the gene ends were 2 bases for V and 3 bases for J; bases not matched to a gene: 3. CDR3 in DNA: TGTGCCTGGAGTATCGGACAGGACTATGGCTACACCTTC. It yields the protein CAWSIGQDYGYTF.

There are a few counts of this clone. The V call is TRBV7-4, the J call TRBJ1-6; TRBD1 matches at 7 bases. J was trimmed by 6 bases and V by 11 bases; bases with no gene match: 4. The CDR3 sequence is 12 residues long. Per germline, CDR1 SGHVT and CDR2 SQSDAQ. CDR3 sequence (DNA): TGTGCCTGCCGGGACAGTAATTCACCCCTCCACTTT. Translation: CACRDSNSPLHF.

This chain uses TRBV10-3 with TRBJ1-1, with TRBD1 as a possible D gene (5 bases). The CDR3 loop spans 15 amino acids. The ends were cut back, 0 bases at V and 3 bases at J, with 11 bases in the middle. Germline values: CDR1 ENHRY, CDR2 SYGVKD. For the CDR3, the DNA is TGTGCCATCAGTGAGTCAGGGGCGCCGGACACTGAAGCTTTCTTT. This encodes CAISESGAPDTEAFF.

The chain combines TRBV12-3 or TRBV12-4 with TRBJ2-7; D perhaps matches TRBD1 (5 bases). The CDR3 contains 12 residues. Trimming cost V 6 bases and J 0 bases, with 6 bases left between them. CDR3: CASSDSSYEQYF. DNA for the CDR3: TGTGCCAGCAGCGACAGCTCCTACGAGCAGTACTTC.

The CDR3 sequence: CASSSERSGVHTQYF. The DNA for the CDR3 is TGTGCCAGCAGCTCGGAAAGGAGCGGGGTGCATACGCAGTATTTT. The chain uses TRBV5-6 and TRBJ2-3, with 7 bases identical to TRBD2. Germline values: CDR1 SGHDT, CDR2 YYEEEE. The CDR3 runs 15 residues. V shed 3 bases and J 7 bases; nucleotides not matched to a gene: 11.

This clone was observed once. The chain combines TRBV3-1 (or the pseudogene TRBV3-2) with TRBJ2-2, with 9 bases that match TRBD2. V lost 2 bases to trimming and J lost 7 bases; unmatched junction nucleotides: 8. Germline V gene sequence: CDR1 LGHDT, CDR2 YNNKEL (reference sequence). The CDR3 consists of 16 residues. CDR3 region: CASSQLFSGGHGELFF. CDR3 coding DNA: TGTGCCAGCAGCCAACTTTTTAGCGGGGGACACGGGGAGCTGTTTTTT.

A few counts support this clone. The J gene is TRBJ1-2, the V gene TRBV30; 8 bases agree with TRBD1. The CDR3 spans 13 residues. Losses at the gene ends were 4 bases for V and 6 bases for J; bases not matched to a gene: 7. From germline, CDR1 is GTSNPN and CDR2 SVGIG (reference sequence). CDR3 amino acids: CAWNRGTGDGYTF. CDR3 nucleotide sequence: TGTGCCTGGAACCGAGGGACAGGAGATGGCTACACCTTC.

The chain is built from TRBV18 and TRBJ2-7; a possible D gene is TRBD2 (5 bases). The CDR3 spans 14 residues. Germline CDR1 and CDR2: KGHSH and LQKENI. V was cut by 3 bases and J by 4 bases, with 13 bases left in between. CDR3 loop: CASSPEFGVYEQYF. The CDR3 region has the DNA TGTGCCAGCTCACCCGAGTTCGGGGTTTACGAGCAGTACTTC. The variable domain in full, with the rest retrieved from reference TRBV18 and TRBJ2-7, is NAGVMQNPRHLVRRRGQEARLRCSPMKGHSHVYWYRQLPEEGLKFMVYLQKENIIDESGMPKERFSAEFPKEGPSILRIQQVVRGDSAAYFCASSPEFGVYEQYFGPGTRLTVT.

This clone showed up just a few times. The genes are TRBV27 and TRBJ1-6; a weak D match, TRBD1 (5 bases). V lost 6 bases and J 5 bases, leaving 14 bases between the germline ends. Germline CDR1 MNHEY, CDR2 SMNVEV (reference sequence). The CDR3 has 15 residues. CDR3: CASRGGILDNSPLHF. The DNA for the CDR3 is TGTGCCAGCAGGGGGGGGATTTTAGATAATTCACCCCTCCACTTT.